The rows below give T cell receptor beta chains drawn from one sample of a study of vaccination and CD4 T cells after COVID-19. TCRdb re-analysed the PCR reads in MiXCR, keeping a single row per CDR3 protein. The sample includes more than 13,000 distinct CDR3 sequences, 30% of them seen just once. Their cognate antigens are unknown. Specimen: cultured CD4+ T cells from blood. Receptor source: a human donor with COVID-19. CDR3s include the opening cysteine and the closing phenylalanine or tryptophan. The D gene is left open where the match is weak. Size tells how often a clone was seen (once, few, many) or the class of an expanded clone, and some rows leave it out.

clone_size: .; j_call: TRBJ1-5; d_call: .; v_call: TRBV20-1; cdr3_aa: CSAREPGAINQPQHF; cdr3_nt: TGCAGTGCTAGAGAACCCGGGGCCATCAATCAGCCCCAGCATTTT
clone_size: few; j_call: TRBJ2-2; d_call: .; v_call: TRBV7-7; cdr3_aa: CASSKDLTGELFF; cdr3_nt: TGTGCTAGCAGCAAGGATTTGACCGGGGAGCTGTTTTTT
clone_size: .; j_call: TRBJ1-1; d_call: .; v_call: TRBV5-8; cdr3_aa: CASSRGRGMNTEAFF; cdr3_nt: TGTGCCAGCAGCCGGGGGAGGGGGATGAACACTGAAGCTTTCTTT
clone_size: few; j_call: TRBJ2-5; d_call: TRBD1; v_call: TRBV7-2; cdr3_aa: CASSPQGASQETQYF; cdr3_nt: TGTGCCAGCAGCCCACAGGGGGCGTCCCAAGAGACCCAGTACTTC
clone_size: .; j_call: TRBJ1-6; d_call: .; v_call: TRBV28; cdr3_aa: CASSFYQGSYNSPLHF; cdr3_nt: TGTGCCAGCAGTTTTTACCAGGGTTCCTATAATTCACCCCTCCACTTT
clone_size: .; j_call: TRBJ1-5; d_call: TRBD1; v_call: TRBV6-1; cdr3_aa: CASKRDRKSNQPQHF; cdr3_nt: TGTGCCAGCAAACGGGACAGGAAGAGCAATCAGCCCCAGCATTTT
clone_size: .; j_call: TRBJ1-6; d_call: TRBD1; v_call: TRBV5-5; cdr3_aa: CASSPPGQGYNSPLHF; cdr3_nt: TGTGCCAGCAGCCCACCGGGACAGGGTTACAATTCACCCCTCCACTTT
clone_size: medium-sized; j_call: TRBJ2-3; d_call: .; v_call: TRBV7-8; cdr3_aa: CASSSSALRGGDTDTQYF; cdr3_nt: TGTGCCAGCAGCTCTTCGGCACTCAGGGGAGGGGACACAGATACGCAGTATTTT
clone_size: .; j_call: TRBJ2-2; d_call: TRBD2; v_call: TRBV20-1; cdr3_aa: CSAGDLKRGGTGELFF; cdr3_nt: TGCAGTGCTGGAGATCTCAAGCGGGGGGGTACCGGGGAGCTGTTTTTT
clone_size: .; j_call: TRBJ2-2; d_call: TRBD1; v_call: TRBV20-1; cdr3_aa: CSARDFRQGDTGELFF; cdr3_nt: TGCAGTGCTAGAGATTTTCGACAGGGGGACACCGGGGAGCTGTTTTTT
clone_size: .; j_call: TRBJ2-1; d_call: TRBD2; v_call: TRBV6-2/TRBV6-3; cdr3_aa: CASSGLAGVSYNEQFF; cdr3_nt: TGTGCCAGCAGCGGACTAGCGGGGGTTTCTTACAATGAGCAGTTCTTC
clone_size: few; j_call: TRBJ1-6; d_call: .; v_call: TRBV27; cdr3_aa: CASSLSRSPLHF; cdr3_nt: TGTGCCAGCAGTTTATCTCGTTCACCCCTCCACTTT
clone_size: .; j_call: TRBJ1-1; d_call: TRBD1; v_call: TRBV6-5; cdr3_aa: CASSYGTGKGSEAFF; cdr3_nt: TGTGCCAGCAGTTACGGGACAGGGAAGGGGAGTGAAGCTTTCTTT
clone_size: .; j_call: TRBJ1-4; d_call: TRBD1; v_call: TRBV4-2; cdr3_aa: CASSQATTGGEKLFF; cdr3_nt: TGTGCCAGCAGCCAAGCGACGACAGGGGGGGAAAAACTGTTTTTT
clone_size: .; j_call: TRBJ2-1; d_call: .; v_call: TRBV11-3; cdr3_aa: CASSLVGIKEANEQFF; cdr3_nt: TGTGCCAGCAGCTTAGTTGGGATTAAGGAGGCGAATGAGCAGTTCTTC
clone_size: few; j_call: TRBJ1-5; d_call: .; v_call: TRBV7-3; cdr3_aa: CASSAARNQPQHF; cdr3_nt: TGTGCCAGCAGCGCCGCCAGGAATCAGCCCCAGCATTTT
clone_size: .; j_call: TRBJ2-7; d_call: .; v_call: TRBV30; cdr3_aa: CAWGTREQYF; cdr3_nt: TGTGCCTGGGGGACACGAGAGCAGTACTTC
clone_size: .; j_call: TRBJ2-2; d_call: TRBD2; v_call: TRBV6-1; cdr3_aa: CASRLTSGGTGELFF; cdr3_nt: TGTGCCAGCAGACTGACTAGCGGGGGGACCGGGGAGCTGTTTTTT
clone_size: few; j_call: TRBJ1-3; d_call: TRBD1; v_call: TRBV2; cdr3_aa: CASSGTTGFGNTIYF; cdr3_nt: TGTGCCAGCAGTGGGACGACAGGGTTTGGAAACACCATATATTTT